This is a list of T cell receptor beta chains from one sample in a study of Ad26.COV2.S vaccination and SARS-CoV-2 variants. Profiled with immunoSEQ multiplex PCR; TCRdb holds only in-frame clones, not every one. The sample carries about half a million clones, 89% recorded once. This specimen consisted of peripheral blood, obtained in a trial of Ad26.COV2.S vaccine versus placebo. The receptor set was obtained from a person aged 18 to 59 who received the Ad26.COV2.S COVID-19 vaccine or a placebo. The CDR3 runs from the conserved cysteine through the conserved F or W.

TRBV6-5,CASSTAYRGHQPQHF
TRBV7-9,CASSPKPDRDSTDTQYF
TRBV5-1,CASRNGGFRGPFNNEQFF
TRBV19,CASSMRGRWQETQYF
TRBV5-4,CASSTGNEQFF
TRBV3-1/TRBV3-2,CASSQERLATDTQYF
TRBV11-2,CASRRDRAVTGELFF
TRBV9,CASSVSRDRTTGNTIYF
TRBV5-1,CASSQPETGDYGYTF
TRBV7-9,CASSYSGTSGEQSYNEQFF
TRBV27,CASRRAGGRIGTDTQYF
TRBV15,CATSKLGQTNTEAFF
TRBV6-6,CASTGPVEAFF
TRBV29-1,CSVRTGGEIEAFF
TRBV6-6,CASSPLPGGPHQFANVLTF
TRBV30,CAWTGMNTEAFF
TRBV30,CAWSGRAIAETQYF
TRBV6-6,CASSYRVVNTEAFF
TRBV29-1,CSVSGKNQPQHF
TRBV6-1,CASSEMSPGNQPQHF
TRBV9,CASSVGLGAFF
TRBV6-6,CASSYSNVGVSYEQYF
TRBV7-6,CASSLRGGGGSGETQYF
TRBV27,CASSLSVNYGYTF
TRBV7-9,CASSLMQGAGETQYF
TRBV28,CASSFPTSAGGIDTQYF
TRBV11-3,CASSLGFDRNGDEQFF
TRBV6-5,CASSYSATVKETQYF
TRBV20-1,CSASPADRDGYTF
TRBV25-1,CASSDIVWQGKETQYF
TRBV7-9,CASSQTPGAIGDTQYF
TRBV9,CASSVGPGQKKETQYF
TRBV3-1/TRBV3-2,CASSPLTGIAEAFF
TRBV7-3,CASSLQGTNTEAFF
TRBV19,CASRWTGGTGELFF
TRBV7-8,CASSWRRDRSTGELFF
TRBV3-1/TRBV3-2,CASSQDIVIAGRNEQYF
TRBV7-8,CASSLGGRPQHF
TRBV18,CASSLAGTSGSSWSYEQYF
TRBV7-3,CASSWGDNSPLHF
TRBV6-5,CASSYSNRLGTEAFF
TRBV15,CATSREQGAQYEQYF
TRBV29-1,CSGRDTYEQYF
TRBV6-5,CASSKPGQGYEQYF
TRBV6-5,CASSRQGMAYEQYF
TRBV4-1,CASSQVRNLRVTMNTEAFF
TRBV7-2,CASSLVFVGHSGNTIYF
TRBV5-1,CASSPLAGASNEQFF
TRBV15,CATSRNKGTRYGYTF
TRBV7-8,CASSETLQETQYF
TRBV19,CASRDPGGEAFF
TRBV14,CASSGRTSGRRDNEQFF
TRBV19,CASSSRTDYGAFF
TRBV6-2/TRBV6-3,CASSARGRTEAFF